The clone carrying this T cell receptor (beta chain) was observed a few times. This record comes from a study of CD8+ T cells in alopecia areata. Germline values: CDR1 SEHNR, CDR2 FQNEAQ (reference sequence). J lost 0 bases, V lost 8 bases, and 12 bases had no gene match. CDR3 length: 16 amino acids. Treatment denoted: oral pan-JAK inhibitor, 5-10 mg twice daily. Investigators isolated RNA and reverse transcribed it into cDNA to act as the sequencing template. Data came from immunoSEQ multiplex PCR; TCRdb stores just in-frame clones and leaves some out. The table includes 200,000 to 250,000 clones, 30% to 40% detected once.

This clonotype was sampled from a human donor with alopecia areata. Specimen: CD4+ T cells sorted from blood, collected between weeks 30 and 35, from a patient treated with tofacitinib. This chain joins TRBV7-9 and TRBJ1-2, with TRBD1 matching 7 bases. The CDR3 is CASGAVGQITNYGYTF. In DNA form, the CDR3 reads TGTGCCAGCGGGGCCGTGGGACAGATAACTAACTATGGCTACACCTTC.